These 27 T cell receptor beta chains share one sample of origin, sequenced in a study of blood T cell repertoires in COVID-19. The assay was immunoSEQ multiplex PCR, and TCRdb's table has in-frame clones only and misses some. The sample yields about 200,000 clones, around 80% seen once. Sample: PBMCs or T cells enriched from blood (not recorded which). The receptors shown here come from a man in his forties who had recovered from COVID-19.

CDR3 amino acids: CASSQPGQGQNTGELFF. CDR3 DNA: TGTGCCAGCTCACAGCCGGGACAGGGACAGAACACCGGGGAGCTGTTTTTT. The gene calls are TRBV18 and TRBJ2-2, with 9 positions matching TRBD1. This CDR3 contains 17 residues. Germline lookup yields CDR1 KGHSH and CDR2 LQKENI. The trim removed 4 bases at V and 1 base at J, leaving 7 bases unmatched. Looking up the rest from reference TRBV18 and TRBJ2-2 gives the full variable domain: NAGVMQNPRHLVRRRGQEARLRCSPMKGHSHVYWYRQLPEEGLKFMVYLQKENIIDESGMPKERFSAEFPKEGPSILRIQQVVRGDSAAYFCASSQPGQGQNTGELFFGEGSRLTVL.

This clone was counted a few times. This sequence joins TRBV27 and TRBJ1-1; no firm D call. The CDR3 extends over 15 amino acids. The V end was cut by 1 base, the J end by 4 bases, with 13 bases between. Germline CDR1 is MNHEY and CDR2 is SMNVEV (reference sequence). The CDR3 spells CASSLLFGRSTEAFF. In DNA, the CDR3 is TGTGCCAGCAGTTTATTATTTGGGAGAAGCACTGAAGCTTTCTTT.

This chain uses TRBV19 with TRBJ2-7; maybe TRBD1 (6 bases). Trimming left V 6 bases short and J 0 bases short, with 15 bases between. The CDR3 extends over 15 amino acids. Germline V gene lookup returns CDR1 LNHDA and CDR2 SQIVND (reference sequence). This chain's CDR3 is CASRRRQDVSYEQYF. The DNA for the CDR3 is TGTGCCAGTAGACGGAGACAGGACGTCTCCTACGAGCAGTACTTC.

The rearrangement uses TRBV5-1 and TRBJ2-6, with 8 bases matching TRBD2. In germline, CDR1 is SGHRS, CDR2 YFSETQ. The ends lost 1 base at V and 1 base at J; junction bases unmatched: 4. This CDR3 region has 17 residues. CDR3 nucleotide sequence: TGCGCCAGCAGCTTGAACCCGGGGGGGTCTGGGGCCAACGTCCTGACTTTC. It yields the protein CASSLNPGGSGANVLTF.

This chain links TRBV5-8 with TRBJ1-1, with D possibly TRBD1 on 6 matching bases. V shed 0 bases and J shed 5 bases, with 14 bases lying between them. In germline, CDR1 is SGHTS, CDR2 YDEGEE. The CDR3 loop spans 15 amino acids. CDR3 in amino acids: CASSLDVGGGTEAFF. CDR3 in DNA: TGTGCCAGCAGCTTGGATGTGGGAGGGGGGACTGAAGCTTTCTTT. The variable domain in full, completed from reference TRBV5-8 and TRBJ1-1, reads EAGVTQSPTHLIKTRGQQATLRCSPISGHTSVYWYQQALGLGLQFLLWYDEGEERNRGNFPPRFSGRQFPNYSSELNVNALELEDSALYLCASSLDVGGGTEAFFGQGTRLTVV.

This clone was seen once. The chain joins TRBV7-6 to TRBJ2-7; possible D gene TRBD2, 5 bases. Trimming took off 5 bases at V and 0 bases at J, with 17 bases between the two ends. The CDR3 totals 16 residues. CDR1 is SGHVS, CDR2 FNYEAQ, per germline. The CDR3 region has the DNA TGTGCCAGCAGCCATTTCGAGGGAAGAAACTCCTACGAGCAGTACTTC. Amino acids: CASSHFEGRNSYEQYF.

This clone turned up a few times. This chain connects TRBV27 to TRBJ2-1; 13 nucleotides line up with TRBD2. This CDR3 has 15 residues. Germline CDR1 MNHEY, CDR2 SMNVEV (reference sequence). Trimming removed 7 bases from V and 1 base from J; junction bases left unmatched: 1. For the CDR3, the DNA is TGTGCCAGCAAGACTAGCGGGGGGTCCTACAATGAGCAGTTCTTC. This sequence encodes CASKTSGGSYNEQFF.

A single count supports this clone. This rearrangement joins TRBV28 to TRBJ1-4; 7 bases are a match to TRBD1. After removal of 8 bases from V and 3 bases from J, the junction contained 3 bases not matched to a gene. The germline V gene has CDR1 MDHEN and CDR2 SYDVKM. The CDR3 is 13 residues long. Here the CDR3 DNA reads TGTGCCAGCCAGGGACAGTCTAATGAAAAACTGTTTTTT. It codes for CASQGQSNEKLFF.

This clone was seen only a few times. This chain links TRBV5-4 with TRBJ1-2, with D tentatively TRBD1 (6 bases). The CDR3 is made up of 14 amino acids. Germline V gene lookup returns CDR1 SGHNT and CDR2 YYREEE (reference sequence). V gave up 0 bases and J gave up 5 bases, with 11 bases separating them. CDR3 sequence: CASSLDRTAYGYTF. In DNA form, the CDR3 reads TGTGCCAGCAGCTTGGACCGGACAGCTTATGGCTACACCTTC.

The genes are TRBV6-2 or TRBV6-3 and TRBJ2-1, with D possibly TRBD2 on 6 matching bases. The CDR3 runs to 17 residues. Germline V CDR1 and CDR2: MNHEY, SVGEGT. V gave up 0 bases and J gave up 8 bases, with 20 bases separating them. The CDR3 coding sequence is TGTGCCAGCAGTTACTCCCTCGGCGCGGGGTTCGATTATGAGCAGTTCTTC. Its protein product is CASSYSLGAGFDYEQFF.

The chain links TRBV7-8 to TRBJ1-2; D might be TRBD1 (6 bases). Trimming stripped 3 bases from V and 9 bases from J, with 14 bases between. This CDR3 is 13 amino acids long. Germline V gene data show CDR1 as SGHVS and CDR2 as FQNEAQ. CDR3 sequence (DNA): TGTGCCAGCAGCTTTGGCCAGGGGCCTAGCTACACCTTC. It encodes CASSFGQGPSYTF.

V is TRBV5-1 and J is TRBJ2-3; D is perhaps TRBD1 (6 bases). The CDR3 is 18 residues long. Trimming took 2 bases from V and 2 from J, leaving 21 bases between them. Germline CDR1 and CDR2: SGHRS and YFSETQ. The CDR3 DNA follows: TGCGCCAGCAGCTTACCCCCATCCAGCACAGGGACCACAGATACGCAGTATTTT. Protein: CASSLPPSSTGTTDTQYF.

This chain connects TRBV6-5 to TRBJ2-2; TRBD2 matches 7 bases. The CDR3 sequence is 14 residues long. J lost 4 bases, V lost 4 bases, and 3 bases had no gene match. Germline V gene lookup returns CDR1 MNHEY and CDR2 SVGAGI. The CDR3 DNA is TGTGCCAGCAGTTCGCCTAGCGGCACCGGGGAGCTGTTTTTT. Its protein is CASSSPSGTGELFF.

The chain recombines TRBV5-1 with TRBJ2-4, with 11 bases identical to TRBD2. Trimming at V came to 8 bases and at J to 8 bases, leaving 9 bases not matched to a gene. The CDR3 sequence is 14 residues long. The germline gives CDR1 SGHRS, CDR2 YFSETQ. DNA for the CDR3: TGCGCCAGTAAGACTAGCGGGGTCGAGGACATTCAGTACTTC. Its protein is CASKTSGVEDIQYF.

The chain links TRBV7-9 to TRBJ2-7, with a possible D match to TRBD2 (6 bases). The CDR3 contains 14 residues. Trimming pared 5 bases from V and 6 bases from J, leaving 17 bases between. Germline CDR1 reads SEHNR; CDR2 reads FQNEAQ (reference sequence). CDR3 residues: CASSPMVGGSEQYF. As DNA, the CDR3 is TGTGCCAGCAGCCCAATGGTCGGGGGATCCGAGCAGTACTTC. Combining the CDR3 with reference TRBV7-9 and TRBJ2-7 gives the whole variable domain DTGVSQNPRHKITKRGQNVTFRCDPISEHNRLYWYRQTLGQGPEFLTYFQNEAQLEKSRLLSDRFSAERPKGSFSTLEIQRTEQGDSAMYLCASSPMVGGSEQYFGPGTRLTVT.

The count of this clone is one. The chain joins TRBV2 to TRBJ2-5; 14 bases map to TRBD2. The CDR3 runs 16 residues. The junction had 7 bases not matched to a gene; V was cut back by 5 bases and J by 5 bases. Germline V lookup: CDR1 SNHLY, CDR2 FYNNEI. CDR3 sequence reads: CASSSTSGGAWETQYF. The CDR3 bases are TGTGCCAGCAGTTCGACTAGCGGGGGGGCCTGGGAGACCCAGTACTTC.

This chain uses TRBV14 with TRBJ1-1; D unclear. This CDR3 has 12 residues. V was shortened by 5 bases and J by 6 bases, with 10 bases between the two germline ends. From germline, CDR1 is SGHDN and CDR2 FVKESK. For the CDR3, the DNA is TGTGCCAGCAGCTTCTCGGTGGCTGAAGCTTTCTTT. Its translation: CASSFSVAEAFF.

V and J are TRBV6-6 and TRBJ2-7, with 7 positions matching TRBD1. The CDR3 covers 14 residues. Germline CDR1 MNHNY, CDR2 SVGAGI (reference sequence). Germline trimming cut 0 bases from V and 6 bases from J; bases unmatched to any gene: 5. The DNA for the CDR3 is TGTGCCAGCAGTTACTCCGGGACAGCGAGCGAGCAGTACTTC. Translating it yields CASSYSGTASEQYF.

The CDR3 sequence: CASSPDRQETQYF. The CDR3 region has the DNA TGTGCCAGCAGCCCCGACAGGCAAGAGACCCAGTACTTC. The chain employs TRBV21-1 and TRBJ2-5; the table gives TRBD1 as D, unverified against the DNA. TRBV21-1 constitutes a pseudogene. The CDR3 is made up of 13 amino acids.

This sequence joins TRBV3-1 (or the pseudogene TRBV3-2) and TRBJ1-5; D is perhaps TRBD1 (6 bases). CDR3 length equals 13 residues. The V end lost 1 base, the J end lost 7 bases, and 8 bases lay between the germline ends. The germline CDR1 and CDR2 sequences are LGHDT and YNNKEL (reference sequence). The CDR3 coding sequence is TGTGCCAGCAGCCAAGTAGGGGGACAGCCCCAGCATTTT. Translated, it gives CASSQVGGQPQHF.

The chain joins TRBV7-7 to TRBJ2-1; the match to TRBD2 covers 11 bases. The V segment lost 5 bases and the J segment 9 bases; nucleotides outside the gene matches: 9. This CDR3 is built from 15 residues. From germline, CDR1 is SSHAT and CDR2 FNYEAQ (reference sequence). Here the CDR3 DNA reads TGTGCCAGCAGCAGATTAGCGGGGGGGTACGGTGAGCAGTTCTTC. Protein sequence: CASSRLAGGYGEQFF.

The chain recombines TRBV4-3 with TRBJ1-2; 8 bases match TRBD1. CDR3 length equals 15 residues. V lost 0 bases to trimming and J lost 4 bases; unmatched junction nucleotides: 4. CDR1 and CDR2 (germline): LGHNA, YSLEER. DNA for the CDR3: TGCGCCAGCAGCCAAGATCGGCAGGGGGCCTATGGCTACACCTTC. Translation: CASSQDRQGAYGYTF.

This sequence joins TRBV5-1 and TRBJ2-3; D not certain. The CDR3 extends over 13 amino acids. The germline V gene has CDR1 SGHRS and CDR2 YFSETQ. Trimming stripped 6 bases from V and 4 bases from J, with 12 bases between. The CDR3 nucleotides are TGCGCCAGCACCTCAGATATCCCAGATACGCAGTATTTT. This gives the protein CASTSDIPDTQYF.

This chain uses TRBV7-2 with TRBJ1-4; 9 bases match TRBD1. There are 15 residues in the CDR3. Germline CDR1 is SGHTA and CDR2 is FQGNSA. V was clipped by 2 bases and J by 7 bases; unmatched bases: 5. CDR3 sequence reads: CASSLSDRGGEKLFF. CDR3 in DNA: TGTGCCAGCAGCTTATCTGACAGGGGGGGTGAAAAACTGTTTTTT.

The J gene is TRBJ2-7, the V gene TRBV19; 7 nucleotides agree with TRBD1. J lost 5 bases, V lost 3 bases, and 4 bases had no gene match. The germline V gene encodes CDR1 LNHDA and CDR2 SQIVND (reference sequence). The CDR3 spans 13 residues. CDR3 sequence reads: CASSITGDDEQYF. The DNA of the CDR3 is TGTGCCAGTAGTATTACAGGGGACGACGAGCAGTACTTC.

This chain links TRBV4-2 with TRBJ2-3, with TRBD1 as a possible D gene (6 bases). Deletions cut 0 bases from V and 8 bases from J, with 12 bases between. Germline CDR1 is LGHNA and CDR2 is YNFKEQ. CDR3 size: 14 residues. The CDR3 sequence: CASSQEVGQRTQYF. The CDR3 DNA reads TGTGCCAGCAGCCAAGAGGTCGGACAGCGTACGCAGTATTTT.

The genes are TRBV18 and TRBJ2-3, with D unresolved. The V gene lost 2 bases and the J gene lost 2 bases, with 8 bases spanning the gap. Germline CDR1 KGHSH, CDR2 LQKENI. The CDR3 loop spans 14 amino acids. The DNA for the CDR3 is TGTGCCAGCTCACCAGTATACTACACAGATACGCAGTATTTT. Translated: CASSPVYYTDTQYF.